This T cell receptor (beta chain) was sequenced in a study of blood T cell repertoires in COVID-19. Study-level background: The analysed material was cDNA or gDNA that came from T cells, B-cell-depleted T cells, or PBMCs.

Between the trimmed V and J ends, which lost 6 bases and 13 bases, there was a span of 18 bases. This CDR3 has 12 amino acids. Germline V gene data show CDR1 as SNHLY and CDR2 as FYNNEI. Original methodology: Estimated nucleated cell counts came from reference gene primer amplification. Measured with immunoSEQ multiplex PCR; TCRdb has only the in-frame clones, and not every one. V, J and clone size derive from that table, while D and trimming were established from the DNA sequence. The sample lists roughly 150,000 clones, about 85% occurring once. The chain has TRBV2 and TRBJ1-2; the D gene is possibly TRBD1 (6 bases). The sample consisted of peripheral blood. The TCR sequence derives from an elderly man with COVID-19, enrolled during active disease. Here the CDR3 DNA reads TGTGCCAGCAGGGACGACGCGACAGGCCGCACCTTC. It yields the protein CASRDDATGRTF. Combining the CDR3 with reference TRBV2 and TRBJ1-2 gives the whole variable domain EPEVTQTPSHQVTQMGQEVILRCVPISNHLYFYWYRQILGQKVEFLVSFYNNEISEKSEIFDDQFSVERPDGSNFTLKIRSTKLEDSAMYFCASRDDATGRTFGSGTRLTVV.